This T cell receptor beta chain stems from a study of T-cell memory formation after mild COVID-19. Study-wide context: TCR clusters mostly belonged to single donors. Study findings and constraints: Some clones that responded turned up in pre-infection memory, which suggests that cross-reactive memory joined in.

TCRdb independently ran MiXCR on the 5' RACE reads; one entry per CDR3 protein. Here the sample spans tens of thousands of distinct CDR3 sequences, approximately 30% being singletons. Points on this clonotype: Its antigen is currently unknown.

The CDR3 has 14 amino acids. V lost 0 bases to trimming and J lost 2 bases, with 7 bases between them. CDR1 and CDR2 (germline): SEHNR, FQNEAQ (reference sequence). This TCR derives from a man younger than 30 who had mild COVID-19 (a few samples of this study predate the infection). Cell type and time point are not known. Sequenced material: PBMCs or a T cell subset sorted from them (not recorded which). The V and J genes are TRBV7-9 and TRBJ1-2; possibly TRBD1 for D (5 bases). The chain's CDR3 is CASSLAPGNYGYTF. In DNA, the CDR3 is TGTGCCAGCAGCTTAGCACCAGGGAACTATGGCTACACCTTC.